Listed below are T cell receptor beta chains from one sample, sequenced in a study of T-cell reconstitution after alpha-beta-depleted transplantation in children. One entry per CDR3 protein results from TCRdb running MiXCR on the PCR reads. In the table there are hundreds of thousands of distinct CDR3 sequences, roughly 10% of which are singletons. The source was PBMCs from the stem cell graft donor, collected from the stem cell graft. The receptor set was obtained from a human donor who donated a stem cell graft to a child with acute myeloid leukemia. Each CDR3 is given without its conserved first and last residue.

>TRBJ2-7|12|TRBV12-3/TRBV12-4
ASREREATYEQY
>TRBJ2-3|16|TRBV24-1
ATSALLGRDRGTDTQY
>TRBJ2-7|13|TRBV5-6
ASSPLGTGDYEQY
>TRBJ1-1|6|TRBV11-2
AAAGTP
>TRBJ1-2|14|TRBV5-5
ASSLEAQGRTDGYT
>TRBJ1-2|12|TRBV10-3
AITHTDTDLGYT
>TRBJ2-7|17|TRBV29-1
SLRTERRDETRRSYEQY
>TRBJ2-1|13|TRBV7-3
ASSPASGRTNEQF
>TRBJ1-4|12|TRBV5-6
ASSLAGVEEKLF
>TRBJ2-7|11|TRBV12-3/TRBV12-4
ASRRSPAAEQY
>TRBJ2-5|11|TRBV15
ATSDRIQETQY
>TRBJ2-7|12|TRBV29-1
SVVRDRNSYEQY
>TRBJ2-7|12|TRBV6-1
ASRGRRTSYEQY
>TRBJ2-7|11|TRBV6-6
ASRGRHSYEQY
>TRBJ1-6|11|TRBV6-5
ASSYRNNSPLH
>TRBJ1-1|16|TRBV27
ASSLSPMREQPNTEAF
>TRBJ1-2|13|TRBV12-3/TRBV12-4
ASSGGGEGRYGYT
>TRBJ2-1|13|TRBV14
ASSQGQLLVNEQF
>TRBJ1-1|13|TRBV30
AWDGTGTGVTEAF
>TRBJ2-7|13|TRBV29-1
SVEERAGGEDEQY
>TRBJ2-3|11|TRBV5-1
ASQEPGTDTQY
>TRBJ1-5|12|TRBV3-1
ASSQVGRSQPQH
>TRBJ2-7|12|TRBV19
ATRGGSRSYEQY
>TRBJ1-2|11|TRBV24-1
ATSDLGVSGYT
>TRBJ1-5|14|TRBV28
ASSSPPGNRYQPQH
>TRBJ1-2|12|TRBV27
ASSSRWQEGGYT
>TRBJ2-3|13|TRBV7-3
ASSPSGRAPDTQY
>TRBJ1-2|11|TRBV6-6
ASSYGGTRGYT
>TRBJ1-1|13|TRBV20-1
SARHQGKSNTEAF
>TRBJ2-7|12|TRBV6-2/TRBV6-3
ASTTQAGAYEQY
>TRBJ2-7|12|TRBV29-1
SVGASGPSYEQY
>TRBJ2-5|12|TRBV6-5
ASSYLGQGGAQY
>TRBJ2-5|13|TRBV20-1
SARDGGRALETQY
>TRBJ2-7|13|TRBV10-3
AISELQGSSYEQY
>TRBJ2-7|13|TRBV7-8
ASSLATSGPYEQY
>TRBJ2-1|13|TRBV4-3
ASSQDLSPNNEQF
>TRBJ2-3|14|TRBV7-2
ASSALLAGGPDTQY
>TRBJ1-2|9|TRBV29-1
SVGGRLGYT
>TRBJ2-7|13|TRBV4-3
ASSQLLAGAYEQY
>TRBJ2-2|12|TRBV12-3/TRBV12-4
ASSFPTLTGELF
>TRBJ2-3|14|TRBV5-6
ASSSLAREGTDTQY
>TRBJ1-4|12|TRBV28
ASSSPGGFEKLF
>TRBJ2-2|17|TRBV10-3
AISTSPGQGKLNTGELF
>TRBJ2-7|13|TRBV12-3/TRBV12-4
ASSWRQGGPYEQY
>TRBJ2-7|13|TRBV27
ASRPDRIDSYEQY
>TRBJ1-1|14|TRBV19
ASSIGTGAMNTEAF
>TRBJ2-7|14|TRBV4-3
ASSQGSGLAAYEQY
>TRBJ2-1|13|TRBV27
ASSPSSGTYNEQF
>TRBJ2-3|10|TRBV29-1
SVDYSADTQY
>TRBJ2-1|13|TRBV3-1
ASSQDQYSYNEQF
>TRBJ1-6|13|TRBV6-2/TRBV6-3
ASSSNTGGESPLH
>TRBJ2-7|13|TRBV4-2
ASSRGSGAGLEQY
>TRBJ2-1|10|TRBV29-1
SPLGLNNEQF
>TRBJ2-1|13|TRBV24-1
ATGSTSGLNNEQF
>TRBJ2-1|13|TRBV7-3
ASSLGGLGVNEQF
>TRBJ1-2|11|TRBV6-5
ASSYIGKDGYT
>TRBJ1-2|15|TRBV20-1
SAMDRAGAYTSRGYT
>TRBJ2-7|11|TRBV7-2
ASSSRPRAGYT
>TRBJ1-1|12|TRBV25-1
ASSEYGGIAEAF
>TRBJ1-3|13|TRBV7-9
ASSLITSSGNTIY